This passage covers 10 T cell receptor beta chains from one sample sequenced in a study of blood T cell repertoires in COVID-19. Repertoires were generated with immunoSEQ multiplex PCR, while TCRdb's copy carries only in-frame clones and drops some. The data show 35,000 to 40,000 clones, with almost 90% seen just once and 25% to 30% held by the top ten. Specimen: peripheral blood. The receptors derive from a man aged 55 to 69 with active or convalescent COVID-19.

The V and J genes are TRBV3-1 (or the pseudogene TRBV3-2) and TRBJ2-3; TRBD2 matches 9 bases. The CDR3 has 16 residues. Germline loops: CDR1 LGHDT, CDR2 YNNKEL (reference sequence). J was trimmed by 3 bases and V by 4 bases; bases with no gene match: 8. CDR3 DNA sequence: TGTGCCAGCAGCCCTCTTGCGGGAGGGTTAACAGATACGCAGTATTTT. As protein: CASSPLAGGLTDTQYF.

CDR3 loop: CASSRYLRGSSYNEQFF. CDR3 DNA: TGTGCCAGCAGCCGCTACCTCAGGGGAAGCTCCTACAATGAGCAGTTCTTC. V is TRBV11-2 and J is TRBJ2-1; D possibly corresponds to TRBD1 (6 bases). The CDR3 is 17 amino acids. V gave up 5 bases and J gave up 0 bases, with 17 bases separating them. Germline CDR1 SGHAT, CDR2 FQNNGV.

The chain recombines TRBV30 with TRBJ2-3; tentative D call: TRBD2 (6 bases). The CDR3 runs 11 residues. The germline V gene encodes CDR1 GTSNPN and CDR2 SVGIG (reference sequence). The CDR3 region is CSSGYTDTQYF. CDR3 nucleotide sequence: TGTAGTAGCGGTTACACAGATACGCAGTATTTT. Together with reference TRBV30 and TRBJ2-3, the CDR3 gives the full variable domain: SQTIHQWPATLVQPVGSPLSLECTVEGTSNPNLYWYRQAAGRGLQLLFYSVGIGQISSEVPQNLSASRPQDRQFILSSKKLLLSDSGFYLCSSGYTDTQYFGPGTRLTVL.

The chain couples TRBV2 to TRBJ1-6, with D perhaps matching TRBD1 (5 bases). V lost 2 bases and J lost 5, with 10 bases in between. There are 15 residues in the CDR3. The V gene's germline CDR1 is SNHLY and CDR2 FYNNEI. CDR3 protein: CASSESGGDNSPLHF. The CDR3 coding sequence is TGTGCCAGCAGTGAAAGTGGAGGGGATAATTCACCCCTCCACTTT.

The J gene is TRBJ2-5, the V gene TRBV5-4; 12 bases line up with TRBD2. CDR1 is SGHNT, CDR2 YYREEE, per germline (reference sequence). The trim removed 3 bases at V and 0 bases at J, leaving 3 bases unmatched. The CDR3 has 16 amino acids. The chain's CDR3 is CASSSLAGGYQETQYF. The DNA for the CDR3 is TGTGCCAGCAGCTCTCTAGCGGGAGGGTACCAAGAGACCCAGTACTTC.

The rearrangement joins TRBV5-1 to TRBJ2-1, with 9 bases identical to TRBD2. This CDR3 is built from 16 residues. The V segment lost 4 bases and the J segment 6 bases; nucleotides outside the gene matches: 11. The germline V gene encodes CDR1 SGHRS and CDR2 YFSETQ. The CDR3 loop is CASSAAGGQRSNEQFF. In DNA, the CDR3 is TGCGCCAGCAGCGCAGCGGGAGGCCAAAGGAGCAATGAGCAGTTCTTC. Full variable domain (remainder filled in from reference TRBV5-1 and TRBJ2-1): KAGVTQTPRYLIKTRGQQVTLSCSPISGHRSVSWYQQTPGQGLQFLFEYFSETQRNKGNFPGRFSGRQFSNSRSEMNVSTLELGDSALYLCASSAAGGQRSNEQFFGPGTRLTVL.

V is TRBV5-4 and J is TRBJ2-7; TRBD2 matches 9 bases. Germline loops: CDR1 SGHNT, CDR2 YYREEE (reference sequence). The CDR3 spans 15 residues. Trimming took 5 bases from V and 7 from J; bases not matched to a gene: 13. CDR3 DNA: TGTGCCAGCAGGAGGCCCGGGACTAGCTTGAGAGAGCAGTACTTC. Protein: CASRRPGTSLREQYF.

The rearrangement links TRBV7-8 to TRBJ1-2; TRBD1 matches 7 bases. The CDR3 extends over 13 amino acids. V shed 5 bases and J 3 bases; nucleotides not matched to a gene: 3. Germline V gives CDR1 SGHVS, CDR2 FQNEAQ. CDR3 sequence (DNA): TGTGCCAGCAGCCTGGGACAGTACTATGGCTACACCTTC. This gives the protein CASSLGQYYGYTF.

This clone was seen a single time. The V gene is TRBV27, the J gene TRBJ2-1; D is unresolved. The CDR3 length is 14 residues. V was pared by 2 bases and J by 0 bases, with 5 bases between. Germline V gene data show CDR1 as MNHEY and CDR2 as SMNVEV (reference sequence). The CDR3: CASSLRSSYNEQFF. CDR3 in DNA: TGTGCCAGCAGTTTAAGGAGCTCCTACAATGAGCAGTTCTTC.

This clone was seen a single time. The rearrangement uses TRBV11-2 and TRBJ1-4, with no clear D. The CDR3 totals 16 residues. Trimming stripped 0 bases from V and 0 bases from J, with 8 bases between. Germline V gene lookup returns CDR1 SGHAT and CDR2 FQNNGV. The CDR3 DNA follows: TGTGCCAGCAGCTTAGAGGCAGGTACAACTAATGAAAAACTGTTTTTT. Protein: CASSLEAGTTNEKLFF.